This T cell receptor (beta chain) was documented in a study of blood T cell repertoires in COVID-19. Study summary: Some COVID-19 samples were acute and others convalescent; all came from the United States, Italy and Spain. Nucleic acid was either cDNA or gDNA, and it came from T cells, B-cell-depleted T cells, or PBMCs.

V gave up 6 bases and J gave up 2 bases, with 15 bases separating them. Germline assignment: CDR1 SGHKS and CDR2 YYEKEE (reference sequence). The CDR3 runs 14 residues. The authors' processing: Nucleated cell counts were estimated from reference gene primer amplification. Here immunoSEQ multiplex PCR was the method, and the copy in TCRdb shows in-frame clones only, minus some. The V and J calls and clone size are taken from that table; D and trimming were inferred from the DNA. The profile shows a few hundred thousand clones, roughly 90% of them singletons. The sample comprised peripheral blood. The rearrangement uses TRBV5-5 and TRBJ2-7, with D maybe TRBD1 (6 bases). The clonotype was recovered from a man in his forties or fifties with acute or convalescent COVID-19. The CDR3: CASTPRDTTYEQYF. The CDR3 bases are TGTGCCAGCACCCCCCGGGACACAACCTACGAGCAGTACTTC.